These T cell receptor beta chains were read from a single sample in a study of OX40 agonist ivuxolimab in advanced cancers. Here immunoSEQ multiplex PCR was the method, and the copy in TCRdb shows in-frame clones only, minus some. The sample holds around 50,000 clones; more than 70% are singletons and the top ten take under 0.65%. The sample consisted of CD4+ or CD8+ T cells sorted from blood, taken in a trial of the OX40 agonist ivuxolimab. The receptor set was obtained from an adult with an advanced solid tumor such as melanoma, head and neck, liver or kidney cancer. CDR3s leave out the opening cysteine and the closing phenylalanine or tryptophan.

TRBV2	ASAIRDYLGTQY
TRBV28	ASSPLGNQLYEQY
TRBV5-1	ASKGAGGLVTGANVLT
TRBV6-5	ASSYTTSNTGELF
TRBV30	ASTRTSGRRADTQY
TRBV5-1	ASSLVGSGSGNTIY
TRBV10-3	AISATSGNTDTQY
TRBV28	ASSFGTRPSYEQY
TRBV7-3	ASSLSGSSYEQY
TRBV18	ASSPGMRNSPLH
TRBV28	ASSPTGTYEQY
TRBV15	ATSRDRLGGGDTQY
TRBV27	ASRRRDVYGYT
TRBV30	AWSKWTGGDTGELF
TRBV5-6	ASTLLSGQFGEQY
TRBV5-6	ASSFWGYRQLQETQY
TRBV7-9	ASSFSNRVNYGYT
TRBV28	ASSLKGGGLAKNIQY
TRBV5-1	ASSGLVSGELF
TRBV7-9	ASSLTSGRATDTQY